The 15 T cell receptor beta chains given below trace back to one sample, sequenced in a study of blood T cell repertoires in COVID-19. The repertoire was sequenced with immunoSEQ multiplex PCR; TCRdb's copy has only in-frame clones and lacks some. Of around 100,000 clones in the sample, over 70% were seen once. The specimen was peripheral blood. These receptors came from a human donor in a cohort sampled during active or convalescent COVID-19.

The chain couples TRBV24-1 to TRBJ1-2; 8 bases line up with TRBD1. There are 13 residues in the CDR3. Germline CDR1 and CDR2: KGHDR and SFDVKD. V dropped 2 bases and J dropped 9; count of bases not matched to a gene: 4. The CDR3, as DNA: TGTGCCACCAGTGATTGGGGACAGGCCCGCTACACCTTC. Amino acids: CATSDWGQARYTF.

This chain joins TRBV4-3 and TRBJ2-5; D is perhaps TRBD1 (5 bases). The CDR3 loop spans 14 amino acids. CDR1 and CDR2 from the germline V gene are LGHNA and YSLEER. The V end was cut by 5 bases, the J end by 2 bases, with 12 bases between. CDR3 amino acids: CASSADSPQETQYF. DNA for the CDR3: TGCGCCAGCAGCGCCGACAGCCCGCAAGAGACCCAGTACTTC.

The chain couples TRBV7-8 to TRBJ1-3; D is perhaps TRBD1 (5 bases). Trimming took 2 bases from V and 0 from J, leaving 14 bases between them. The CDR3 has 17 amino acids. From germline, CDR1 is SGHVS and CDR2 FQNEAQ. CDR3: CASSLIVGTPSGNTIYF. CDR3 DNA: TGTGCCAGCAGCTTAATCGTGGGGACTCCCTCTGGAAACACCATATATTTT. Based on the CDR3 plus reference TRBV7-8 and TRBJ1-3, the full variable domain is GAGVSQSPRYKVAKRGQDVALRCDPISGHVSLFWYQQALGQGPEFLTYFQNEAQLDKSGLPSDRFFAERPEGSVSTLKIQRTQQEDSAVYLCASSLIVGTPSGNTIYFGEGSWLTVV.

This clone came up once. J is TRBJ2-7 and V is TRBV12-5; unclear D gene. With 5 bases removed from V and 3 bases from J, the gap between germline ends came to 14 bases. Germline assignment: CDR1 LGHNT and CDR2 FRNRAP. There are 14 residues in the CDR3. The CDR3 DNA is TGTGCTAGTGGTCCCCGAATGGTGAGCTACGAGCAGTACTTC. Residues: CASGPRMVSYEQYF.

V usage is TRBV7-9 and J usage is TRBJ1-1, with D unresolved. Trimming took off 1 base at V and 8 bases at J, with 11 bases between the two ends. The germline CDR1 and CDR2 sequences are SEHNR and FQNEAQ (reference sequence). This CDR3 is 13 amino acids long. This chain's CDR3 is CASSLEAEEEAFF. As DNA, the CDR3 is TGTGCCAGCAGCTTAGAGGCAGAGGAAGAAGCTTTCTTT.

This chain connects TRBV4-3 to TRBJ2-1; weak D call: TRBD1 (6 bases). The CDR3 spans 16 residues. V dropped 3 bases and J dropped 6 bases, with 18 bases sitting between them. In germline, CDR1 is LGHNA, CDR2 YSLEER. The CDR3 sequence: CASSQALRQVGNEQFF. The CDR3, as DNA: TGCGCCAGCAGCCAGGCCCTTAGACAGGTCGGCAATGAGCAGTTCTTC.

V is TRBV7-2 and J is TRBJ2-2; 9 nucleotides match TRBD1. The CDR3 consists of 16 residues. The germline gives CDR1 SGHTA, CDR2 FQGNSA. The J segment lost 9 bases and the V segment lost 6 bases, leaving 14 bases of the junction unmatched. CDR3 protein: CASRTLQGAMSRELFF. CDR3 coding DNA: TGTGCCAGCAGAACACTACAGGGGGCGATGAGCCGGGAGCTGTTTTTT.

This clone was observed once. Other DNA sequences in this specimen translate into the identical CDR3. This chain connects TRBV7-9 to TRBJ1-6, with 9 bases lining up with TRBD1. J lost 7 bases, V lost 5 bases, and 6 bases had no gene match. The germline gives CDR1 SEHNR, CDR2 FQNEAQ (reference sequence). This CDR3 region has 15 residues. CDR3 sequence reads: CASSPDRGGNSPLHF. The DNA for the CDR3 is TGTGCCAGCAGCCCTGACAGGGGGGGCAATTCACCCCTCCACTTT. The full variable domain, in which reference TRBV7-9 and TRBJ1-6 provide the parts outside the CDR3, is DTGVSQNPRHKITKRGQNVTFRCDPISEHNRLYWYRQTLGQGPEFLTYFQNEAQLEKSRLLSDRFSAERPKGSFSTLEIQRTEQGDSAMYLCASSPDRGGNSPLHFGNGTRLTVT.

V usage is TRBV10-3 and J usage is TRBJ2-4; TRBD1 is a possible D gene (6 bases). Germline V CDR1 and CDR2: ENHRY, SYGVKD. Trimming pared 3 bases from V and 0 bases from J, leaving 12 bases between. This CDR3 has 16 residues. This chain's CDR3 is CAISDTGTLAKNIQYF. In DNA, the CDR3 is TGTGCCATCAGTGACACAGGGACGCTAGCCAAAAACATTCAGTACTTC.

The chain links TRBV7-2 to TRBJ1-2; D remains unclear. This CDR3 comprises 16 residues. Germline-derived CDR1 and CDR2 are SGHTA and FQGNSA. V lost 1 base to trimming and J lost 4 bases, with 16 bases between them. DNA for the CDR3: TGTGCCAGCAGCTTAGACGTCGCAGGTGGGCTCTATGGCTACACCTTC. This encodes CASSLDVAGGLYGYTF.

The chain carries TRBV6-5 and TRBJ2-5; D might be TRBD1 (6 bases). V was clipped by 4 bases and J by 6 bases, with 18 bases between them. The length of the CDR3 is 15 residues. The germline V gene encodes CDR1 MNHEY and CDR2 SVGAGI. Here the CDR3 reads CASSSRRGLGQTQYF. Written as DNA, the CDR3 is TGTGCCAGCAGTTCCCGCAGGGGCCTGGGGCAGACCCAGTACTTC.

The chain joins TRBV19 to TRBJ1-2, with D maybe TRBD1 (6 bases). CDR1 and CDR2 (germline): LNHDA, SQIVND (reference sequence). CDR3 length equals 12 residues. The V and J ends lost 11 bases and 5 bases respectively, with 15 bases between them. The CDR3 reads CASGAVKYGYTF. As DNA, the CDR3 is TGTGCCTCAGGGGCAGTGAAATATGGCTACACCTTC.

V gene TRBV18 combines with J gene TRBJ2-2; perhaps TRBD2 as D (5 bases). The CDR3 covers 15 residues. V lost 3 bases and J 7 bases, leaving 15 bases between the germline ends. CDR1 and CDR2 from the germline V gene are KGHSH and LQKENI. The CDR3 here is CASSPPGARDGELFF. As DNA, the CDR3 is TGTGCCAGCTCACCCCCGGGCGCCCGGGACGGGGAGCTGTTTTTT. The whole variable domain, remainder taken from reference TRBV18 and TRBJ2-2, is NAGVMQNPRHLVRRRGQEARLRCSPMKGHSHVYWYRQLPEEGLKFMVYLQKENIIDESGMPKERFSAEFPKEGPSILRIQQVVRGDSAAYFCASSPPGARDGELFFGEGSRLTVL.

J is TRBJ2-1 and V is TRBV3-1 (or the pseudogene TRBV3-2); 14 bases fit TRBD2. Germline V gene lookup returns CDR1 LGHDT and CDR2 YNNKEL (reference sequence). Trimming at V came to 4 bases and at J to 7 bases, leaving 3 bases not matched to a gene. This CDR3 spans 15 amino acids. CDR3 loop: CASSPWTSGGNEQFF. The CDR3 DNA is TGTGCCAGCAGCCCTTGGACTAGCGGGGGGAATGAGCAGTTCTTC.

The rearrangement joins TRBV6-5 to TRBJ2-2; D is perhaps TRBD2 (6 bases). The CDR3 runs to 14 residues. Germline lookup yields CDR1 MNHEY and CDR2 SVGAGI. V dropped 6 bases and J dropped 4 bases, with 12 bases sitting between them. CDR3 DNA: TGTGCCAGCAGACGGGACTGGGCCACCGGGGAGCTGTTTTTT. It codes for CASRRDWATGELFF.